This TCR beta chain was identified during a study of regulatory T cells in long-lasting Graves disease. Arm-PCR of CDR3 regions and iRepertoire HTBI primers were used to build TCR beta libraries. TCRdb reanalysed the multiplex PCR reads using MiXCR and keeps one entry per CDR3 protein. Of a few hundred thousand distinct CDR3 sequences detected, 15% to 20% appear once; the ten largest clones hold just over 20%. The time point denotes: newly diagnosed GD, antithyroid drugs for less than 3 months. From PBMCs, RNA was extracted and then used to make the TCR library. The CDR3 consists of 14 residues. V lost 4 bases, J lost 1 base, and 3 bases stayed unmatched. Germline CDR1 MNHEY, CDR2 SVGEGT. Findings of the study overall: Patients with persistent Graves' had lower TCR diversity than newly diagnosed patients.

At least ten counts were recorded for this clonotype. Its antigen is unidentified. These data were likewise used in another study, on T cells in Graves' hyperthyroidism and ophthalmopathy. That report notes: Stable Graves' hyperthyroidism denoted no ophthalmopathy progression over 18 months. The HTBI primer set drove a first-round RT-PCR of the TCR CDR3. Ophthalmopathy got predicted by the model a median roughly six months before its onset.

The clonotype originates from a woman aged 18-29 years with Graves disease. This material consisted of peripheral blood mononuclear cells (PBMCs), taken at new diagnosis, from a patient treated with antithyroid drugs. The chain combines TRBV6-2 or TRBV6-3 with TRBJ2-7; 8 bases line up with TRBD2. The CDR3 loop reads CASSSVAGSYEQYF. Here the CDR3 DNA reads TGTGCCAGCAGTTCGGTAGCGGGGTCCTACGAGCAGTACTTC.